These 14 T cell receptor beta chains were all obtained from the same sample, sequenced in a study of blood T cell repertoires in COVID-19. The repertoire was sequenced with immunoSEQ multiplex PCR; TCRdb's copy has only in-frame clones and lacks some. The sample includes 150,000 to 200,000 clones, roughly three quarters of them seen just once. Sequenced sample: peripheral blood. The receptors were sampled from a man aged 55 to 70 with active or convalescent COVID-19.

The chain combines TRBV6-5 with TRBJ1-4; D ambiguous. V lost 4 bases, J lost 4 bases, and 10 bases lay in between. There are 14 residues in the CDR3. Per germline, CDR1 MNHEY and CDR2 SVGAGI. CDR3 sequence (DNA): TGTGCCAGCAGTTCCGTAGGGAGTAATGAAAAACTGTTTTTT. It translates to CASSSVGSNEKLFF.

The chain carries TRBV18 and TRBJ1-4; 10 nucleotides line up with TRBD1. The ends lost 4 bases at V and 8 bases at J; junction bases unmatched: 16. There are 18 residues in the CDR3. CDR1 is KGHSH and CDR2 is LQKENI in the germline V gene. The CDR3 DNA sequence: TGTGCCAGCTCACACGACGGGGCGACAGGGGGCCTTGGGGAAAAACTGTTTTTT. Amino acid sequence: CASSHDGATGGLGEKLFF.

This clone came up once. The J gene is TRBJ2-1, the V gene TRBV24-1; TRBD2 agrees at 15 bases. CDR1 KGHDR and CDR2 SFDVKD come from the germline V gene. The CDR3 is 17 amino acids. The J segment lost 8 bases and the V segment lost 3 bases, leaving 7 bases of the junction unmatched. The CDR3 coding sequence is TGTGCCACCAGTGATGGGACTAGCGGGGGGTTCGGGCATGAGCAGTTCTTC. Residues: CATSDGTSGGFGHEQFF.

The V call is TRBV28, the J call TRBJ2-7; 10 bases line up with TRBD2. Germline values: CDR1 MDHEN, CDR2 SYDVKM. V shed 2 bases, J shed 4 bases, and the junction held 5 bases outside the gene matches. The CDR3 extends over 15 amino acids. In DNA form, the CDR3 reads TGTGCCAGCAGTTTACTCAGCGGGAGGGAGTACGAGCAGTACTTC. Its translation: CASSLLSGREYEQYF.

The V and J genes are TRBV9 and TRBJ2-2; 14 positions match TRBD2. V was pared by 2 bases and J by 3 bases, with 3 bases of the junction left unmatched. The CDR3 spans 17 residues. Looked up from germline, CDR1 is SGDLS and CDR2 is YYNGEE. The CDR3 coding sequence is TGTGCCAGCAGCGTGGGACTAGCGGGAGAGTACACCGGGGAGCTGTTTTTT. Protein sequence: CASSVGLAGEYTGELFF.

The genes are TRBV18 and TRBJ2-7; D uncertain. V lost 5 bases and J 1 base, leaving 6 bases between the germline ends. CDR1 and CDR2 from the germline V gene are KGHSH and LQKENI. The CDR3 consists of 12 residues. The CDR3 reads CASSDMSYEQYF. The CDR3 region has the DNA TGTGCCAGCTCAGACATGTCCTACGAGCAGTACTTC.

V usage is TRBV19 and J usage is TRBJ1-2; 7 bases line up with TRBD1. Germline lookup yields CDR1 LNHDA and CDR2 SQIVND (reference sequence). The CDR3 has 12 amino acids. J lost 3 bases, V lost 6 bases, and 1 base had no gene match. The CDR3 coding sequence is TGTGCCAGTAGCGACAGGGACTATGGCTACACCTTC. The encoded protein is CASSDRDYGYTF.

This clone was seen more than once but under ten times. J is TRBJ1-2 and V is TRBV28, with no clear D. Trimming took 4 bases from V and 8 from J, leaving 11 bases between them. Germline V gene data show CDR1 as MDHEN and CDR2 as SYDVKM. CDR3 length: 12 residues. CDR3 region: CASSSGGRGYTF. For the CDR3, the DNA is TGTGCCAGCAGTTCCGGAGGCCGGGGCTACACCTTC.

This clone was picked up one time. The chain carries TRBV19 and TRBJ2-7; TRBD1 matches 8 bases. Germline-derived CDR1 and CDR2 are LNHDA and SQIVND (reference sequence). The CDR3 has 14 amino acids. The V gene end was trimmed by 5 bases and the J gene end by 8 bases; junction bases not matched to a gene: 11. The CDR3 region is CASSVRQGPKKQYF. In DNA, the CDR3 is TGTGCCAGTAGTGTGAGACAGGGGCCAAAAAAGCAGTACTTC.

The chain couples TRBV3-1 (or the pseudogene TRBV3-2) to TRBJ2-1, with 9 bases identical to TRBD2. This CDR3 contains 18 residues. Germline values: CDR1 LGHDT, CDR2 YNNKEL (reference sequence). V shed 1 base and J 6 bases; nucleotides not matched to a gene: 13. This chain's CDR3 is CASSQATSPAGGGNEQFF. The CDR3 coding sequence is TGTGCCAGCAGCCAAGCGACTAGCCCCGCGGGAGGGGGCAATGAGCAGTTCTTC.

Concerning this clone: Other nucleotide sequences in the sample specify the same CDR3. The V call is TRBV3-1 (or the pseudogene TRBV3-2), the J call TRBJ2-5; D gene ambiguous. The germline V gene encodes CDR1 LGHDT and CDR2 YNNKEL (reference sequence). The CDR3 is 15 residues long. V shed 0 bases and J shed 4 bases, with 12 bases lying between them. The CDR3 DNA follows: TGTGCCAGCAGCCAAGACAGAGGCCGAACAGAGACCCAGTACTTC. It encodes CASSQDRGRTETQYF.

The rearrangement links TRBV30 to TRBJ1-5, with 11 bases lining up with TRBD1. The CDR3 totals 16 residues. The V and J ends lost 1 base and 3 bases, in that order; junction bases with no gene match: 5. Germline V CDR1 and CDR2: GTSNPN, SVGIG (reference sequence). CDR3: CAWSAWDRGYNQPQHF. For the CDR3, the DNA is TGTGCCTGGAGTGCATGGGACAGGGGGTACAATCAGCCCCAGCATTTT.

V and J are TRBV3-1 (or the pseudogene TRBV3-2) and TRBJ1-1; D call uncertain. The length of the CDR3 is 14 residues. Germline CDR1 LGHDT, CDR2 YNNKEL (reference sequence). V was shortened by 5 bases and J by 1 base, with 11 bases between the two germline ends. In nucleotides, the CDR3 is TGTGCCAGCAGCTGCCGACTGACGAACACTGAAGCTTTCTTT. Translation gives CASSCRLTNTEAFF.

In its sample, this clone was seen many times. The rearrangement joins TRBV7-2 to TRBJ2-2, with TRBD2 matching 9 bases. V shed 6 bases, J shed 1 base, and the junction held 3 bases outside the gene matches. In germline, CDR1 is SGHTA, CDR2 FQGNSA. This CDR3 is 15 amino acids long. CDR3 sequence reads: CASSQLAGNTGELFF. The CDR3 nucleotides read TGTGCCAGCAGTCAACTAGCGGGGAACACCGGGGAGCTGTTTTTT.